This T cell receptor beta chain emerged from a study of T-cell memory formation after mild COVID-19. This clonotype was found many times. TCRdb re-called the 5' RACE reads through MiXCR, storing one row per CDR3 protein. Among some 320,000 distinct CDR3 sequences listed, more than 13% were seen once. The trim removed 5 bases at V and 11 bases at J, leaving 10 bases unmatched. The germline V gene encodes CDR1 MNHEY and CDR2 SVGAGI. This CDR3 region has 14 residues. This TCR was sampled from a young man who had mild COVID-19 (a few samples of this study predate the infection). Cell type and time point are not known. The chain is built from TRBV6-5 and TRBJ2-3; 10 bases match TRBD1. The specimen sequenced was PBMCs or a T cell subset sorted from them (not recorded which). The CDR3: CASSTWDRGLGQYF. The CDR3 DNA sequence: TGTGCCAGCAGTACCTGGGACAGGGGTTTAGGGCAGTATTTT.